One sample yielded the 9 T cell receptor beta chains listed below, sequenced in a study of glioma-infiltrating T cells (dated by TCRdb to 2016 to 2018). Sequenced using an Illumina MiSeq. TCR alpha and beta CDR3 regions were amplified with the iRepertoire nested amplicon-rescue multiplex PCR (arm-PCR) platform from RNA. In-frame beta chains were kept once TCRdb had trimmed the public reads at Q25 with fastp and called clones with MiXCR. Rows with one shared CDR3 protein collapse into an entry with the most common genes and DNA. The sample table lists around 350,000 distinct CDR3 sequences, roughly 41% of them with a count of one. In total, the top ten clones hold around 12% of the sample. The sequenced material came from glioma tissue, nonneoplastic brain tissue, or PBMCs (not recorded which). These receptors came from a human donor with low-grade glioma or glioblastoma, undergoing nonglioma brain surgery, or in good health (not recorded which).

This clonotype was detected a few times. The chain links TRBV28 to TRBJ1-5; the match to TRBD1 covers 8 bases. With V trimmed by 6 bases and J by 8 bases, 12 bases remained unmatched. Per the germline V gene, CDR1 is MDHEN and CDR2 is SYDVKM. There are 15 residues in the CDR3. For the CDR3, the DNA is TGTGCCAGCAGACGCCGGACAGGGCGAACGGAGCCCCAGCATTTT. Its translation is CASRRRTGRTEPQHF.

In DNA form, the CDR3 reads TGCAGCGCCAAACAGGGCGGGAGGACTGAAGCTTTCTTT. Translating gives CSAKQGGRTEAFF. The gene calls are TRBV29-1 and TRBJ1-1; a possible D gene is TRBD1 (6 bases). Germline V gene data show CDR1 as SQVTM and CDR2 as ANQGSEA. The CDR3 covers 13 residues. Trimming left V 7 bases short and J 5 bases short, with 17 bases between.

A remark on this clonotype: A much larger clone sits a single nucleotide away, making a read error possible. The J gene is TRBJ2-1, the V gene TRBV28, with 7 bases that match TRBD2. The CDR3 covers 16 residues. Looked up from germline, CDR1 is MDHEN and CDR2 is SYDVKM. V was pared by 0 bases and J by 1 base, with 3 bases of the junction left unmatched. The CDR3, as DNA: TGTGCCAGCAGTTTATGGTGGACTAGATCCTACAATGAGCAGTTCTTC. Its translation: CASSLWWTRSYNEQFF. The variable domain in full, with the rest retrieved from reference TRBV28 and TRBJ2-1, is DVKVTQSSRYLVKRTGEKVFLECVQDMDHENMFWYRQDPGLGLRLIYFSYDVKMKEKGDIPEGYSVSREKKERFSLILESASTNQTSMYLCASSLWWTRSYNEQFFGPGTRLTVL.

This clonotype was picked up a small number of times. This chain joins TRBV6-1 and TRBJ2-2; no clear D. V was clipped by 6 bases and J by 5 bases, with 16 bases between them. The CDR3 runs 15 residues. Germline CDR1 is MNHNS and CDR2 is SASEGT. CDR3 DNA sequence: TGTGCCAGCAGCTGGAGACCCCTTCGGACCGGGGAGCTGTTTTTT. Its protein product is CASSWRPLRTGELFF.

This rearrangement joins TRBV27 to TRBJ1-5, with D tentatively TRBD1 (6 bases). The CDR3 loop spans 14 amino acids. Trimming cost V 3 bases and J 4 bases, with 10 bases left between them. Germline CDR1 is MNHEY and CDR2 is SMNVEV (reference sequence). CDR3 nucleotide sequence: TGTGCCAGCAGTTTTACAGGGCGAAATCAGCCCCAGCATTTT. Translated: CASSFTGRNQPQHF.

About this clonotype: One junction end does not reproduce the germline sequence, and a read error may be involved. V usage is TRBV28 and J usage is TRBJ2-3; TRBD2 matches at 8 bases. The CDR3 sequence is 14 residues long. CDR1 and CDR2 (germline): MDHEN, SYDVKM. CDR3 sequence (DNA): TGTGCCAGCGGTTTAGCGGGATTCACAGATACGCAGTATTTT. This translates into CASGLAGFTDTQYF.

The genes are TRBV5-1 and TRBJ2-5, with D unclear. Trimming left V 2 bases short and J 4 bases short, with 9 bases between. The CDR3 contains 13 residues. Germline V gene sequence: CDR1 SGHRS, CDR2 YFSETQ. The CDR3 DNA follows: TGCGCCAGCAGCTTTCAACATCCAGAGACCCAGTACTTC. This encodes CASSFQHPETQYF.

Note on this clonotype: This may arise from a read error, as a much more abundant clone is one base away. CDR3 residues: CASSQEIDSTDTQYF. In DNA form, the CDR3 reads TGTGCCAGCTCCCAGGAGATAGACAGCACAGATACGCAGTATTTT. The J gene is TRBJ2-3, the V gene TRBV18; D not certain. V dropped 6 bases and J dropped 0 bases, with 13 bases sitting between them. Germline CDR1 is KGHSH and CDR2 is LQKENI. The CDR3 is 15 residues long. Together with reference TRBV18 and TRBJ2-3, the CDR3 gives the full variable domain: NAGVMQNPRHLVRRRGQEARLRCSPMKGHSHVYWYRQLPEEGLKFMVYLQKENIIDESGMPKERFSAEFPKEGPSILRIQQVVRGDSAAYFCASSQEIDSTDTQYFGPGTRLTVL.

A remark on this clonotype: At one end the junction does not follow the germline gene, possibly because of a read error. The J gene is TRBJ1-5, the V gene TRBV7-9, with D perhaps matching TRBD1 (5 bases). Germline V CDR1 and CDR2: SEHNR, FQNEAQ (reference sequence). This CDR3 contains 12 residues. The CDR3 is CASDSLNQPRHF. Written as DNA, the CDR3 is TGTGCCAGCGACAGCCTCAATCAGCCCCGGCATTTT.